This T cell receptor (beta chain) emerged from a study of T cell responses to AZD1222 COVID-19 vaccine. A remark on this clone: Its antigen is undetermined.

General observations from the study: Spike was spanned by vaccine-associated CD4 TCRs, which were dominant at 160-218 and 743-854. There were mostly white British donors and more females than males, and clonal diversity was possibly underestimated. Reportedly, nearly half of unique spike TCRs recognized epitopes outside B.1.351/B.1.1.7 mutations.

TCRdb keeps only in-frame clones here, not all; method: immunoSEQ multiplex PCR. This table has around 50,000 clones, approximately 83% appearing once. The clonotype comes from an adult who received the AZD1222 COVID-19 vaccine. The source material was peripheral blood, sampled 28 days after the second AZD1222 dose.

CDR3 coding DNA: TGTGCCAGCAGTTTGGTACTACTACCCTACGAGCAGTACTTC. Translated: CASSLVLLPYEQYF. This chain joins TRBV28 and TRBJ2-7; the D is unclear. The V end lost 3 bases, the J end lost 2 bases, and 11 bases lay between the germline ends. This CDR3 spans 14 amino acids. Looked up from germline, CDR1 is MDHEN and CDR2 is SYDVKM.